This T cell receptor beta chain stems from a study of STAT5B mutations in CD4+ large granular lymphocyte leukemia. Regarding the study as a whole: Data were not HLA-matched across samples.

The survey-level immunoSEQ assay was used. Some clones are missing from TCRdb's copy, which holds only in-frame ones; the method was immunoSEQ multiplex PCR. In the table there are 30,000 or so clones, roughly 84% of which are singletons. With respect to this clone: Its matching antigen is unknown.

Germline V lookup: CDR1 MNHEY, CDR2 SMNVEV (reference sequence). The CDR3 extends over 13 amino acids. V was clipped by 6 bases and J by 9 bases, with 15 bases between them. This rearrangement joins TRBV27 to TRBJ2-1; tentative D call: TRBD2 (5 bases). This receptor was identified in a human donor in good health. Sample: CD4+ T cells from blood buffy coats. CDR3 sequence: CASRGALVSEQFF. The CDR3 region has the DNA TGTGCCAGCAGGGGAGCACTAGTCAGTGAGCAGTTCTTC.